This T cell receptor (beta chain) derives from a study of shared clonotypes between healthy human individuals. The data were produced by immunoSEQ multiplex PCR, yet TCRdb's version contains in-frame clones alone and is incomplete. Here the sample spans around 700,000 clones, about 78% being singletons. The material sequenced was memory CD4+ T cells sorted from blood. Sample subset: CD45RA-negative fraction. The origin of this receptor is a woman aged 25 to 39 in good health.

In DNA form, the CDR3 reads TGCAGTGCTAGTTGGCTGGAACTGCAGTACTTC. As protein: CSASWLELQYF. The rearrangement joins TRBV20-1 to TRBJ2-7; unclear D gene. This CDR3 contains 11 residues. From germline, CDR1 is DFQATT and CDR2 SNEGSKA (reference sequence). V gave up 3 bases and J gave up 9 bases, with 12 bases separating them.